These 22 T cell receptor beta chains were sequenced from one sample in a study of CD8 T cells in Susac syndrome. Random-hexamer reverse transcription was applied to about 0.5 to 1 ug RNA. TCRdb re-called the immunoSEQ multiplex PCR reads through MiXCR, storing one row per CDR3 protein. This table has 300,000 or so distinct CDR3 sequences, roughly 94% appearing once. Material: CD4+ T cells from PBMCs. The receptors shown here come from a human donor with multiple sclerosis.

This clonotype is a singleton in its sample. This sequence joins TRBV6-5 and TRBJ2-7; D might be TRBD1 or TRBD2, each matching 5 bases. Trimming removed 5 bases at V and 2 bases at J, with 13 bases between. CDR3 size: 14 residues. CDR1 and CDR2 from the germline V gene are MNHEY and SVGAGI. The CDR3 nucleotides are TGTGCCAGCAGTCCGGGACGGCTAGCCTACGAGCAGTACTTC. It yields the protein CASSPGRLAYEQYF.

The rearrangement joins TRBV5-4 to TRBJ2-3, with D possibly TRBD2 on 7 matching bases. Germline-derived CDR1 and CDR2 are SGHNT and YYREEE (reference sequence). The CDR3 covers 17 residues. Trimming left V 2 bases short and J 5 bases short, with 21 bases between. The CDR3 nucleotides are TGTGCCAGCAGCTTAAGTATGAGGAGCGGGACAAGAGATACGCAGTATTTT. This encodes CASSLSMRSGTRDTQYF.

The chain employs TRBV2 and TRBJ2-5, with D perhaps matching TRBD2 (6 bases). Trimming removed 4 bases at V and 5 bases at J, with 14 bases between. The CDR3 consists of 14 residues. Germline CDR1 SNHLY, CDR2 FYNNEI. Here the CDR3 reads CASSATSLWETQYF. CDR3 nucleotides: TGTGCCAGCAGTGCCACTAGCCTCTGGGAGACCCAGTACTTC.

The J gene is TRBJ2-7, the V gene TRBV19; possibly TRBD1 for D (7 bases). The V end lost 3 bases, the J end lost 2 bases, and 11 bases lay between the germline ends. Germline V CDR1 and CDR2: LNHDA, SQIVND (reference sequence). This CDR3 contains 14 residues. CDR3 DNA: TGTGCCAGTAGTATCCAGGGGGGACCCTACGAGCAGTACTTC. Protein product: CASSIQGGPYEQYF.

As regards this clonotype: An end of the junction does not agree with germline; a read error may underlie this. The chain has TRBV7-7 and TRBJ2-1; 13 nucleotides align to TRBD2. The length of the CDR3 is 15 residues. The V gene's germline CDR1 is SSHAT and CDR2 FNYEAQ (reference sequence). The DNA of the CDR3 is TGTGCTAGCAGCCCCCGGACTAGCGGGAGTAATGAGCAGTTCTTC. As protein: CASSPRTSGSNEQFF.

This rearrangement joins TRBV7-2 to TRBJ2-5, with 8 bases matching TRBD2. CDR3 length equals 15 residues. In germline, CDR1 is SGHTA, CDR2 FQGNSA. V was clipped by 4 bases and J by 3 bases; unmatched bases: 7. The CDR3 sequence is CASSWIAGKEETQYF. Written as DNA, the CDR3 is TGTGCCAGCAGCTGGATAGCGGGAAAGGAAGAGACCCAGTACTTC.

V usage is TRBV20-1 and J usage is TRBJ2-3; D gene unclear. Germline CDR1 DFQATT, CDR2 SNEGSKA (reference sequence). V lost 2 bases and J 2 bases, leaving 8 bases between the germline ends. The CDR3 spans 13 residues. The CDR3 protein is CSARHPPTDTQYF. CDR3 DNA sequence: TGCAGTGCTAGACATCCACCCACAGATACGCAGTATTTT.

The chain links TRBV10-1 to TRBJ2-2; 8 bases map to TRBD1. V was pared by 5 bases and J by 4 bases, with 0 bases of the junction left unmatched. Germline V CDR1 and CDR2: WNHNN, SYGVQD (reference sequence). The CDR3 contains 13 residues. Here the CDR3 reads CASSTGGTGELFF. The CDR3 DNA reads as TGCGCCAGCAGTACAGGGGGCACCGGGGAGCTGTTTTTT.

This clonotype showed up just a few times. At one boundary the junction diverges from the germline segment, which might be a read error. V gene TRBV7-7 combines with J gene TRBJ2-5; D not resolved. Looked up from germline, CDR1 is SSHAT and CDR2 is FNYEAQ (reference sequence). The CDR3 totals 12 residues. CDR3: CASSALGETQYF. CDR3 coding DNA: TGTGCTAGCAGCGCCCTTGGGGAGACCCAGTACTTC.

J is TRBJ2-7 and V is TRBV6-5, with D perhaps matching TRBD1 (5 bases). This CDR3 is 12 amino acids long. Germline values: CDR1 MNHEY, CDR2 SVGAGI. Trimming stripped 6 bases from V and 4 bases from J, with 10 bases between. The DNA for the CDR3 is TGTGCCAGCAGAGGACAAGTGTACGAGCAGTACTTC. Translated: CASRGQVYEQYF.

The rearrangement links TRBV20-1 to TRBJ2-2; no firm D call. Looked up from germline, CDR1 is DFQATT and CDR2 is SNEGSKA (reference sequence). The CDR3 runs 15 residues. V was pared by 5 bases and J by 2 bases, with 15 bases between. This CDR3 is CSARPFSINTGELFF. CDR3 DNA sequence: TGCAGTGCTCGTCCCTTTAGCATTAACACCGGGGAGCTGTTTTTT.

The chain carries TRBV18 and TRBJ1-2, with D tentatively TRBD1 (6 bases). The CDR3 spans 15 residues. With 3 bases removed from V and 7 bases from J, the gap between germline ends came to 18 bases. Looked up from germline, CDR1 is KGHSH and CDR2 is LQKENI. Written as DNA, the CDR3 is TGTGCCAGCTCACCCCTTGACGGGGGGCGGCGTGGCTACACCTTC. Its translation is CASSPLDGGRRGYTF.

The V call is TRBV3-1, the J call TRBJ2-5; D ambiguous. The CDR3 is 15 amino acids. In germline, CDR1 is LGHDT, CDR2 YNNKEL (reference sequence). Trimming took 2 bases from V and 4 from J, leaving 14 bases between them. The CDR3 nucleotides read TGTGCCAGCAGCCAACCCCTCGAGCTGGGAGAGACCCAGTACTTC. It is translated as CASSQPLELGETQYF.

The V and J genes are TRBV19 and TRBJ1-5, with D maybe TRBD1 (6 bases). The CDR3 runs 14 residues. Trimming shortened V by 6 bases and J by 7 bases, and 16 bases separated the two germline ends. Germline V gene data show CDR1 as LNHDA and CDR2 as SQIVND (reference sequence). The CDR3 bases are TGTGCCAGTAGCCTACAGGGTCGGGAGCAGCCCCAGCATTTT. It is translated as CASSLQGREQPQHF.

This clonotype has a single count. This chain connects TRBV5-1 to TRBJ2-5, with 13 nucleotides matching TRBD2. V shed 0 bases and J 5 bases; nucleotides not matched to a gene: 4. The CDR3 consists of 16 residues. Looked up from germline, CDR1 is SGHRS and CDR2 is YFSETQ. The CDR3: CASSLDGLAGAETQYF. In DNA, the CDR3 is TGCGCCAGCAGCTTGGATGGACTAGCGGGAGCTGAGACCCAGTACTTC. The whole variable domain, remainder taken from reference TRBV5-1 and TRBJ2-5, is KAGVTQTPRYLIKTRGQQVTLSCSPISGHRSVSWYQQTPGQGLQFLFEYFSETQRNKGNFPGRFSGRQFSNSRSEMNVSTLELGDSALYLCASSLDGLAGAETQYFGPGTRLLVL.

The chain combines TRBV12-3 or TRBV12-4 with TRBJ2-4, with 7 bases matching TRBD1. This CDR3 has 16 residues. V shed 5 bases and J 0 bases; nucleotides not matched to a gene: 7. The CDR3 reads CASSLGTALAKNIQYF. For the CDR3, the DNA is TGTGCCAGCAGTCTCGGGACAGCCCTAGCCAAAAACATTCAGTACTTC.

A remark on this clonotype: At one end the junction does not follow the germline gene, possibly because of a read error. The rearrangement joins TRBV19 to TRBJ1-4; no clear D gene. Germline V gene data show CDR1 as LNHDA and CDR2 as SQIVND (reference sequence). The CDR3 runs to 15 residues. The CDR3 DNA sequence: TGTGCCAGCAGTATCGGCGGCCTAACTAATGAAAAACTGTTTTTT. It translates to CASSIGGLTNEKLFF.

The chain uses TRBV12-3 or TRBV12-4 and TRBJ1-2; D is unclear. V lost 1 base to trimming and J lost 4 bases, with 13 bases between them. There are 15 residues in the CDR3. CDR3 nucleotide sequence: TGTGCCAGCAGTTTAGACGGGCCCCGGGGCTATGGCTACACCTTC. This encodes CASSLDGPRGYGYTF.

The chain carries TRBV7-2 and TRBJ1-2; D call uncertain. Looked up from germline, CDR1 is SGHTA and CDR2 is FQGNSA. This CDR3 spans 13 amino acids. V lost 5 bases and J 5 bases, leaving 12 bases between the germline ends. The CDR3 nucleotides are TGTGCCAGCAGCCCCGAGATCAAATATGGCTACACCTTC. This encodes CASSPEIKYGYTF.

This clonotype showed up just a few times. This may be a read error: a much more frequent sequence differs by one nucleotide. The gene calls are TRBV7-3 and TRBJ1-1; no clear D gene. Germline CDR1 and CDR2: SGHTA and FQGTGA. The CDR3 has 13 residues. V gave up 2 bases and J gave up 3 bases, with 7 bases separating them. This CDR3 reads CASSLGVDTEAFF. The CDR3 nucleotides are TGTGCCAGCAGCTTAGGGGTGGACACTGAAGCTTTCTTT.

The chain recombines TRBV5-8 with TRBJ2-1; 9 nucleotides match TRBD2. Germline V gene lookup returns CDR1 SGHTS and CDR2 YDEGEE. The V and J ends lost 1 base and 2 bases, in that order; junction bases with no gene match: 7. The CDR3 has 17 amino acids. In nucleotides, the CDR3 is TGTGCCAGCAGCTTGTTCGGCGGGAGGGCCGCCTACAATGAGCAGTTCTTC. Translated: CASSLFGGRAAYNEQFF. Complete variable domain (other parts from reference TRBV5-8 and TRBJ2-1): EAGVTQSPTHLIKTRGQQATLRCSPISGHTSVYWYQQALGLGLQFLLWYDEGEERNRGNFPPRFSGRQFPNYSSELNVNALELEDSALYLCASSLFGGRAAYNEQFFGPGTRLTVL.

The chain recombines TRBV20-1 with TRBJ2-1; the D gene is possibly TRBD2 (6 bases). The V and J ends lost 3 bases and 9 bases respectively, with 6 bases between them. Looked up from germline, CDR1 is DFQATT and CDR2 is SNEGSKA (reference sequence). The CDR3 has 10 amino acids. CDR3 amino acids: CSASGSEQFF. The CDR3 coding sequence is TGCAGTGCTAGCGGGAGTGAGCAGTTCTTC.